The 15 T cell receptor beta chains below come from one sample, sequenced in a study of human T cells and chemical hapten exposure. One entry per CDR3 protein results from TCRdb running MiXCR on the RACE reads. Of some 80,000 distinct CDR3 sequences detected, roughly 10% appear once; the ten largest clones hold over 2%. Time point of the sample: patch test 2, 6 weeks after DPC sensitization. Treatment denoted: therapeutic diphenylcyclopropenone sensitization with weekly scalp DPC. This material consisted of whole blood, taken in connection with sensitization to the hapten diphenylcyclopropenone (DPC). The receptors here all came from a woman in her thirties with alopecia areata. Some clones in this sample may be carry-over from other donors' samples.

This clonotype was seen ten or more times. The chain links TRBV20-1 to TRBJ2-2; 9 nucleotides align to TRBD1. The CDR3 has 15 amino acids. Germline V gene data show CDR1 as DFQATT and CDR2 as SNEGSKA (reference sequence). Germline trimming cut 5 bases from V and 5 bases from J; bases unmatched to any gene: 9. CDR3 region: CSAEDRGEGTGELFF. The CDR3 nucleotides read TGCAGTGCTGAGGACAGGGGAGAGGGTACCGGGGAGCTGTTTTTT.

This clonotype was detected ten times or more. The V call is TRBV4-3, the J call TRBJ2-7; 10 bases align to TRBD1. V lost 6 bases and J lost 4; bases outside the gene matches: 6. Germline V gene sequence: CDR1 LGHNA, CDR2 YSLEER. The CDR3 is made up of 14 amino acids. The chain's CDR3 is CASRLTGGGYEQYF. The CDR3 DNA reads as TGCGCCAGCAGGCTGACAGGGGGCGGTTACGAGCAGTACTTC.

This clonotype occurred many times. The J gene is TRBJ2-6, the V gene TRBV11-2, with D tentatively TRBD2 (5 bases). CDR1 is SGHAT, CDR2 FQNNGV, per germline. This CDR3 region has 18 residues. Trimming took 2 bases from V and 2 from J, leaving 16 bases between them. Here the CDR3 reads CASSLNFPGGTGANVLTF. The CDR3 nucleotides read TGTGCCAGCAGCTTAAACTTTCCCGGAGGAACTGGGGCCAACGTCCTGACTTTC.

This chain connects TRBV3-1 to TRBJ1-2; TRBD1 might be the D (5 bases). V dropped 1 base and J dropped 3 bases, with 6 bases sitting between them. Per the germline V gene, CDR1 is LGHDT and CDR2 is YNNKEL (reference sequence). CDR3 length: 13 residues. Written as DNA, the CDR3 is TGTGCCAGCAGCCAAGCGACAGACTATGGCTACACCTTC. Translated: CASSQATDYGYTF.

This clonotype occurred a few times. V usage is TRBV4-3 and J usage is TRBJ1-6; D possibly corresponds to TRBD1 (6 bases). Deletions cut 0 bases from V and 3 bases from J, with 12 bases between. This CDR3 has 17 amino acids. Germline V lookup: CDR1 LGHNA, CDR2 YSLEER. The CDR3: CASSQDNAGHYNSPLHF. DNA of the CDR3: TGCGCCAGCAGCCAAGACAACGCGGGACACTATAATTCACCCCTCCACTTT.

This clonotype was observed many times. V is TRBV20-1 and J is TRBJ2-7; 7 bases are a match to TRBD1. This CDR3 spans 15 amino acids. Germline lookup yields CDR1 DFQATT and CDR2 SNEGSKA (reference sequence). The V segment lost 3 bases and the J segment 1 base; nucleotides outside the gene matches: 9. Written as DNA, the CDR3 is TGCAGTGCTAGGGGACAGAGGGGGCTTTCCTACGAGCAGTACTTC. Its protein product is CSARGQRGLSYEQYF.

This clonotype was observed many times. The DNA for the CDR3 is TGCAGTGCGGGACTCCACGAGCAGTACTTC. Translating it yields CSAGLHEQYF. This sequence joins TRBV20-1 and TRBJ2-7; TRBD2 might be the D (6 bases). The germline V gene has CDR1 DFQATT and CDR2 SNEGSKA (reference sequence). V dropped 6 bases and J dropped 5 bases, with 8 bases sitting between them. There are 10 residues in the CDR3.

This clonotype was observed many times. The V gene is TRBV2, the J gene TRBJ2-5, with TRBD2 as a possible D gene (6 bases). Trimming removed 4 bases at V and 2 bases at J, with 11 bases between. The CDR3 has 14 amino acids. Germline-derived CDR1 and CDR2 are SNHLY and FYNNEI. CDR3 in DNA: TGTGCCAGCAGTGCGGGGGACCGTCAAGAGACCCAGTACTTC. Amino acid sequence: CASSAGDRQETQYF.

This clonotype has just a few counts. The V gene is TRBV6-1, the J gene TRBJ1-1; no clear D. V was shortened by 5 bases and J by 4 bases, with 11 bases between the two germline ends. Germline lookup yields CDR1 MNHNS and CDR2 SASEGT. The CDR3 runs to 13 residues. The CDR3 loop reads CASSWGSGTEAFF. CDR3 sequence (DNA): TGTGCCAGCAGTTGGGGATCAGGCACTGAAGCTTTCTTT.

This clonotype was seen only a few times. The chain employs TRBV2 and TRBJ2-7; no firm D call. Trimming removed 8 bases at V and 6 bases at J, with 17 bases between. CDR1 is SNHLY, CDR2 FYNNEI, per germline. The CDR3 is 13 residues long. CDR3 sequence: CASALTEEAEQYF. The CDR3 DNA follows: TGTGCCAGCGCCTTGACCGAAGAAGCCGAGCAGTACTTC.

This clonotype was seen many times. The chain joins TRBV6-5 to TRBJ2-5, with D unresolved. The CDR3 has 13 residues. CDR1 MNHEY and CDR2 SVGAGI come from the germline V gene. V was trimmed by 4 bases and J by 3 bases, leaving 9 bases between them. In DNA form, the CDR3 reads TGTGCCAGCAGTTCTCTAGTCAAAGAGACCCAGTACTTC. Translation gives CASSSLVKETQYF.

The chain carries TRBV4-3 and TRBJ2-7; 12 bases line up with TRBD2. CDR3 length: 17 residues. CDR1 is LGHNA, CDR2 YSLEER, per germline. The J segment lost 5 bases and the V segment lost 3 bases, leaving 11 bases of the junction unmatched. CDR3 coding DNA: TGCGCCAGCAGCCATAGTAAGACTAGCGGGAGTTTCGACGAGCAGTACTTC. Translation: CASSHSKTSGSFDEQYF.

This clonotype was seen ten or more times. The rearrangement joins TRBV19 to TRBJ1-2; unclear D gene. Deletions cut 10 bases from V and 6 bases from J, with 18 bases between. Germline CDR1 and CDR2: LNHDA and SQIVND (reference sequence). The CDR3 length is 13 residues. Here the CDR3 reads CATHSQPADGYTF. The CDR3 DNA is TGTGCCACCCACAGTCAACCCGCGGATGGCTACACCTTC.

This clonotype was counted at least ten times. The chain links TRBV6-5 to TRBJ2-7; D remains ambiguous. The germline CDR1 and CDR2 sequences are MNHEY and SVGAGI. The CDR3 is made up of 13 amino acids. Trimming stripped 0 bases from V and 0 bases from J, with 3 bases between. CDR3 DNA sequence: TGTGCCAGCAGTTACTCGAGCTCCTACGAGCAGTACTTC. Translating gives CASSYSSSYEQYF.

This clonotype came up many times. This chain joins TRBV28 and TRBJ2-7; D call uncertain. Trimming cost V 6 bases and J 2 bases, with 17 bases left between them. CDR3 length: 15 amino acids. CDR1 is MDHEN and CDR2 is SYDVKM in the germline V gene. The CDR3 coding sequence is TGTGCCAGCAGGCCTCGGGTAGGCCTCACCTACGAGCAGTACTTC. As protein: CASRPRVGLTYEQYF. The entire variable domain, with the rest obtained from reference TRBV28 and TRBJ2-7, is as follows: DVKVTQSSRYLVKRTGEKVFLECVQDMDHENMFWYRQDPGLGLRLIYFSYDVKMKEKGDIPEGYSVSREKKERFSLILESASTNQTSMYLCASRPRVGLTYEQYFGPGTRLTVT.